Listed below are T cell receptor beta chains from one sample, sequenced in a study of identical twins. MiXCR, applied by TCRdb to the 5' RACE reads, yields one record per CDR3 protein. This table has about 530,000 distinct CDR3 sequences, around 24% appearing once. This sample also belongs to another study, concerning yellow fever vaccine responses in identical twins.

What was sequenced was CD4+ T cells sorted from blood. The receptors here all came from a young woman in good health. The conserved cysteine and the conserved F or W are not part of the CDR3 here. Each record gives: V gene, CDR3 protein.

TRBV11-2,ASSLVPGSYRDTQY
TRBV9,ASSVAGSRGETQY
TRBV2,ASSEKGWVTKETQY
TRBV4-2,ASSQKLDYEQY
TRBV11-2,ASSQGPMNTEAF
TRBV7-3,ASSLASGSADTQY
TRBV2,ASSAEGRTEAF
TRBV29-1,SVEIPTNYGYT
TRBV5-1,ASSPRHLTGGQANEKLF
TRBV18,ASSPEGGKETQY
TRBV20-1,SAKRVGEKLF
TRBV20-1,SASGLAEYTGELF
TRBV20-1,SARIRGAGNTIY
TRBV3-1,ASSQDQGRGQKLF
TRBV11-2,ASSSRFGQGTDTQY
TRBV9,ASSSQKSSYNEQF
TRBV3-1,ASRGRDSMTGELF
TRBV7-6,ASSFLAGVITDTQY
TRBV7-8,ASSLTLLAGVNEQF
TRBV5-1,ASSLGEGWEQY